A single sample gave rise to the 11 T cell receptor beta chains below, sequenced in a study of blood T cell repertoires in COVID-19. Profiled with immunoSEQ multiplex PCR; TCRdb holds only in-frame clones, not every one. The data show roughly 180,000 clones, roughly 81% seen once. The sequencing sample was made of peripheral blood. These receptors all stem from a woman aged 40 to 49 with COVID-19, enrolled during active disease.

The rearrangement joins TRBV19 to TRBJ2-3; weak D call: TRBD1 (6 bases). CDR1 is LNHDA, CDR2 SQIVND, per germline (reference sequence). V was clipped by 8 bases and J by 4 bases, with 10 bases between them. This CDR3 spans 12 amino acids. This CDR3 reads CASATGSDTQYF. CDR3 nucleotides: TGTGCCAGTGCAACAGGGTCAGATACGCAGTATTTT.

The rearrangement links TRBV14 to TRBJ2-7; D uncertain. From germline, CDR1 is SGHDN and CDR2 FVKESK. This CDR3 is built from 15 residues. Trimming left V 5 bases short and J 2 bases short, with 16 bases between. CDR3 region: CASSSRAQPPYEQYF. CDR3 coding DNA: TGTGCCAGCAGCTCTCGTGCACAGCCCCCCTACGAGCAGTACTTC.

The V gene is TRBV2, the J gene TRBJ2-3; 10 bases line up with TRBD1. Germline values: CDR1 SNHLY, CDR2 FYNNEI. The CDR3 sequence is 15 residues long. Trimming removed 3 bases from V and 7 bases from J; junction bases left unmatched: 7. CDR3 residues: CASSEIGTGVNTQYF. CDR3 DNA sequence: TGTGCCAGCAGTGAGATTGGGACAGGGGTTAATACGCAGTATTTT.

This chain connects TRBV27 to TRBJ2-1; 11 bases are shared with TRBD2. Germline V gives CDR1 MNHEY, CDR2 SMNVEV (reference sequence). V gave up 6 bases and J gave up 3 bases; unmatched junction bases: 7. There are 16 residues in the CDR3. CDR3 DNA sequence: TGTGCCAGCAGCACTATAGCGGGAGGGTACTACAATGAGCAGTTCTTC. Translation gives CASSTIAGGYYNEQFF.

This clone was detected only once. This sequence joins TRBV2 and TRBJ1-1, with D hard to call. The V gene lost 3 bases and the J gene lost 7 bases, with 12 bases spanning the gap. Per the germline V gene, CDR1 is SNHLY and CDR2 is FYNNEI. The CDR3 sequence is 13 residues long. The CDR3 DNA reads as TGTGCCAGCAGTGACGTTCGGGAGGGTGAAGCTTTCTTT. Protein sequence: CASSDVREGEAFF.

The chain joins TRBV30 to TRBJ1-2; D call uncertain. Germline V gene data show CDR1 as GTSNPN and CDR2 as SVGIG (reference sequence). Trimming took off 2 bases at V and 2 bases at J, with 12 bases between the two ends. This CDR3 spans 14 amino acids. This chain's CDR3 is CAWSYLGRNYGYTF. In nucleotides, the CDR3 is TGTGCCTGGAGTTATCTCGGGAGGAACTATGGCTACACCTTC.

This clone was counted a single time. For the CDR3, the DNA is TGTGCCAGCAGTGAGCGGAGCTCCTACAATGAGCAGTTCTTC. The encoded protein is CASSERSSYNEQFF. The J gene is TRBJ2-1, the V gene TRBV6-1, with D uncertain. CDR3 length: 14 residues. The V end lost 3 bases, the J end lost 0 bases, and 6 bases lay between the germline ends. Germline V gives CDR1 MNHNS, CDR2 SASEGT.

This clone appeared a few times. The chain uses TRBV4-1 and TRBJ1-6; possibly TRBD1 for D (5 bases). CDR1 and CDR2 (germline): MGHRA, YSYEKL. The CDR3 totals 18 residues. With 0 bases removed from V and 3 bases from J, the gap between germline ends came to 15 bases. The CDR3 DNA sequence: TGCGCCAGCAGCCAAGAAAGGGGCTCAGGGAACTATAATTCACCCCTCCACTTT. This encodes CASSQERGSGNYNSPLHF.

The CDR3 DNA sequence: TGTGCCAGCAATAGCCCCAATCCTACCTACGAGCAGTACGTC. It encodes CASNSPNPTYEQYV. The chain links TRBV6-5 to TRBJ2-7; D gene ambiguous. Trimming pared 7 bases from V and 2 bases from J, leaving 15 bases between. This CDR3 is 14 amino acids long. The germline V gene encodes CDR1 MNHEY and CDR2 SVGAGI.

V is TRBV27 and J is TRBJ1-5; 7 bases are a match to TRBD1. The CDR3 spans 15 residues. Germline V gene sequence: CDR1 MNHEY, CDR2 SMNVEV (reference sequence). Germline trimming cut 6 bases from V and 0 bases from J; bases unmatched to any gene: 5. CDR3 region: CASRSGQNSNQPQHF. The CDR3 DNA reads TGTGCCAGCAGATCGGGACAGAATAGCAATCAGCCCCAGCATTTT.

The rearrangement uses TRBV6-5 and TRBJ1-5; no clear D gene. This CDR3 region has 15 residues. The germline V gene encodes CDR1 MNHEY and CDR2 SVGAGI. V was shortened by 3 bases and J by 5 bases, with 14 bases between the two germline ends. CDR3 sequence: CASSYTAGADQPQHF. CDR3 DNA sequence: TGTGCCAGCAGTTATACGGCGGGCGCAGATCAGCCCCAGCATTTT.